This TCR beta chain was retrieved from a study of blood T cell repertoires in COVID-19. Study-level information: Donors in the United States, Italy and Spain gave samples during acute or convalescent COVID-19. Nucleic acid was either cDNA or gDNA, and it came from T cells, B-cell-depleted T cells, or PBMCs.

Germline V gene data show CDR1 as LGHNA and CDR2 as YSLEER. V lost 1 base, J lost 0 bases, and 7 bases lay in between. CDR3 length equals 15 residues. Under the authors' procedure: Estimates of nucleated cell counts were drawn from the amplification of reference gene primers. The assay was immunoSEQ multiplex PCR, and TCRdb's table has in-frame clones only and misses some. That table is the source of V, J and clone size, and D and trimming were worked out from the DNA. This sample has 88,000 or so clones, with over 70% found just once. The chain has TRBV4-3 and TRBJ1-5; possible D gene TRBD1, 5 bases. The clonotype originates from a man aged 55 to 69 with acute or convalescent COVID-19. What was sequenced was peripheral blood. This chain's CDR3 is CASSQGRVSNQPQHF. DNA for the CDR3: TGCGCCAGCAGCCAAGGCAGGGTTAGCAATCAGCCCCAGCATTTT.